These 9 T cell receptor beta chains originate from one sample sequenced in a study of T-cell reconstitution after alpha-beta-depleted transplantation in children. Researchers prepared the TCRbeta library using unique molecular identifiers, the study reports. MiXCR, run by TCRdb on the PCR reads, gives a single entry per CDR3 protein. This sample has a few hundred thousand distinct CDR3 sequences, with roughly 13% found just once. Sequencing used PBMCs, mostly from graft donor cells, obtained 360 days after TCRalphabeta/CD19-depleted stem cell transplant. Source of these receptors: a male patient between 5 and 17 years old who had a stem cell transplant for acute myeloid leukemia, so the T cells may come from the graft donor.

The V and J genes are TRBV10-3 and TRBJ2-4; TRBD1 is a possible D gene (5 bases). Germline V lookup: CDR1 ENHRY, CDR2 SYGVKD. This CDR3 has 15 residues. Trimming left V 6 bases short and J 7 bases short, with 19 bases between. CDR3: CAIRPHRNFSNIQYF. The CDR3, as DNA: TGTGCCATCAGGCCCCACAGGAATTTTAGCAACATTCAGTACTTC.

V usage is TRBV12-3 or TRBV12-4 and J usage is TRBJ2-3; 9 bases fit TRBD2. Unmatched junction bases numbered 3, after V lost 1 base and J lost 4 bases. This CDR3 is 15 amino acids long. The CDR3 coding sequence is TGTGCCAGCAGTTTAGGGACTAGCGATGCAGATACGCAGTATTTT. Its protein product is CASSLGTSDADTQYF.

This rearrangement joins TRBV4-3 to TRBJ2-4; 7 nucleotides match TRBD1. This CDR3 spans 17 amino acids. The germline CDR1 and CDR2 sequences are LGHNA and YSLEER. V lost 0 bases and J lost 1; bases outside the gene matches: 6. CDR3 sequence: CASSQDIGGAAKNIQYF. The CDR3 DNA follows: TGCGCCAGCAGCCAAGATATAGGGGGCGCGGCCAAAAACATTCAGTACTTC.

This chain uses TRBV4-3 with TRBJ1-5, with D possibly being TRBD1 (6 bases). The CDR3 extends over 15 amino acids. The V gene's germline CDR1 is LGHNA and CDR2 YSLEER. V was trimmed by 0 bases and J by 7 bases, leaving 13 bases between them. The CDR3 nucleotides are TGCGCCAGCAGCCAAGATGGGGGGCTGGGGCAGCCCCAGCATTTT. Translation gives CASSQDGGLGQPQHF.

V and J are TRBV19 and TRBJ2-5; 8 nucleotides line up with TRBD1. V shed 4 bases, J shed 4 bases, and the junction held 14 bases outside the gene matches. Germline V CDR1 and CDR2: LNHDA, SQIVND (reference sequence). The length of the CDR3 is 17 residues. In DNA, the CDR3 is TGTGCCAGTAGTACCAACCAGGGGGCGTCTCTAGGAGAGACCCAGTACTTC. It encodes CASSTNQGASLGETQYF. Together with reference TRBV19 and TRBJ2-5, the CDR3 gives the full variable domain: DGGITQSPKYLFRKEGQNVTLSCEQNLNHDAMYWYRQDPGQGLRLIYYSQIVNDFQKGDIAEGYSVSREKKESFPLTVTSAQKNPTAFYLCASSTNQGASLGETQYFGPGTRLLVL.

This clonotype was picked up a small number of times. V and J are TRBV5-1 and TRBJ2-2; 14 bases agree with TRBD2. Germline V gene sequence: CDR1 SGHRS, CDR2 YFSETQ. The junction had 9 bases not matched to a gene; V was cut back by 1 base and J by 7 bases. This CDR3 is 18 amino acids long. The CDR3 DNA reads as TGCGCCAGCAGCTTGACGCCTTGGACTAGCGGGAGGAACGGGGAGCTGTTTTTT. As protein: CASSLTPWTSGRNGELFF.

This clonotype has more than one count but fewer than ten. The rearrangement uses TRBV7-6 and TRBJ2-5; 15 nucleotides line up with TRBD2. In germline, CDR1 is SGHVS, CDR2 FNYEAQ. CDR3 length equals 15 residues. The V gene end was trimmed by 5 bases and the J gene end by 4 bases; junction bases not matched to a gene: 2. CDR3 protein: CASSPGLAGGETQYF. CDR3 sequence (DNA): TGTGCCAGCAGCCCGGGACTAGCGGGAGGAGAGACCCAGTACTTC. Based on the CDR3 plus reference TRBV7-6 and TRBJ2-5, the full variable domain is GAGVSQSPRYKVTKRGQDVALRCDPISGHVSLYWYRQALGQGPEFLTYFNYEAQQDKSGLPNDRFSAERPEGSISTLTIQRTEQRDSAMYRCASSPGLAGGETQYFGPGTRLLVL.

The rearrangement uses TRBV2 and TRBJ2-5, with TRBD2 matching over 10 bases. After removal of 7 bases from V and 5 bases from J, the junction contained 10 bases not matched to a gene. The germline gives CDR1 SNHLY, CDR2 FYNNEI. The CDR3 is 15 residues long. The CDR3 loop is CASILGLAPRETQYF. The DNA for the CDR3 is TGTGCCAGCATTCTGGGACTAGCGCCCCGGGAGACCCAGTACTTC. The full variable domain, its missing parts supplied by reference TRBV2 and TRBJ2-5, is EPEVTQTPSHQVTQMGQEVILRCVPISNHLYFYWYRQILGQKVEFLVSFYNNEISEKSEIFDDQFSVERPDGSNFTLKIRSTKLEDSAMYFCASILGLAPRETQYFGPGTRLLVL.

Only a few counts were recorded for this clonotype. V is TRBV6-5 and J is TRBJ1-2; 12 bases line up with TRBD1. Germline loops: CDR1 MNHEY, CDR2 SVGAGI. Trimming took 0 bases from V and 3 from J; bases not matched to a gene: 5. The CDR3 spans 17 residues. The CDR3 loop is CASSYSIGTGGDYGYTF. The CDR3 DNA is TGTGCCAGCAGTTACTCGATTGGGACAGGGGGCGACTATGGCTACACCTTC.